This passage covers 10 T cell receptor beta chains from one sample sequenced in a study of blood T cell repertoires in COVID-19. The method was immunoSEQ multiplex PCR; TCRdb's version includes in-frame clones alone and lacks a portion of them. The sample includes roughly 400,000 clones, more than 85% of them seen just once. The sample consisted of PBMCs or T cells enriched from blood (not recorded which). These receptors came from a woman aged 40 to 49 who had been exposed to COVID-19.

The chain employs TRBV7-9 and TRBJ1-2, with D unresolved. This CDR3 has 14 residues. Germline V gene data show CDR1 as SEHNR and CDR2 as FQNEAQ (reference sequence). The V end lost 5 bases, the J end lost 6 bases, and 16 bases lay between the germline ends. The CDR3 sequence: CASSPAGILHGYTF. CDR3 DNA sequence: TGTGCCAGCAGCCCCGCGGGGATCCTGCATGGCTACACCTTC.

J is TRBJ2-6 and V is TRBV27; TRBD1 aligns across 7 bases. The CDR3 spans 15 residues. The V gene's germline CDR1 is MNHEY and CDR2 SMNVEV (reference sequence). V trimming: 5 bases; J trimming: 4 bases; junction bases outside the gene matches: 5. The CDR3 coding sequence is TGTGCCAGCAGTCCAGGGGGATTGGGGGCCAACGTCCTGACTTTC. This gives the protein CASSPGGLGANVLTF.

As DNA, the CDR3 is TGCGCCAGCCTAAGGGGGAATCAGCCCCAGCATTTT. This sequence encodes CASLRGNQPQHF. The J gene is TRBJ1-5, the V gene TRBV10-1; TRBD1 is a possible D gene (6 bases). Germline CDR1 WNHNN, CDR2 SYGVQD (reference sequence). Trimming stripped 8 bases from V and 4 bases from J, with 9 bases between. CDR3 length: 12 residues.

J is TRBJ2-5 and V is TRBV19, with D maybe TRBD2 (6 bases). This CDR3 contains 15 residues. V dropped 8 bases and J dropped 5 bases, with 21 bases sitting between them. Per germline, CDR1 LNHDA and CDR2 SQIVND (reference sequence). CDR3 nucleotides: TGTGCCAGTCGACAATACAGTGGCCGGGGGGAGACCCAGTACTTC. Translated, it gives CASRQYSGRGETQYF. Supplemented by reference TRBV19 and TRBJ2-5, the full variable domain reads DGGITQSPKYLFRKEGQNVTLSCEQNLNHDAMYWYRQDPGQGLRLIYYSQIVNDFQKGDIAEGYSVSREKKESFPLTVTSAQKNPTAFYLCASRQYSGRGETQYFGPGTRLLVL.

The chain couples TRBV30 to TRBJ1-2; D gene ambiguous. CDR3 length equals 14 residues. Germline loops: CDR1 GTSNPN, CDR2 SVGIG (reference sequence). Trimming stripped 1 base from V and 1 base from J, with 10 bases between. The CDR3 DNA is TGTGCCTGGAGTGGCCTCGGTCATAACTATGGCTACACCTTC. It specifies CAWSGLGHNYGYTF.

The V and J genes are TRBV7-8 and TRBJ1-2, with D perhaps TRBD1 (5 bases). V shed 5 bases and J shed 5 bases, with 9 bases lying between them. Per germline, CDR1 SGHVS and CDR2 FQNEAQ. The CDR3 contains 12 residues. The DNA for the CDR3 is TGTGCCAGCAGCCTAAGGGGTTATGGCTACACCTTC. Translated: CASSLRGYGYTF. The full variable domain, its missing parts supplied by reference TRBV7-8 and TRBJ1-2, is GAGVSQSPRYKVAKRGQDVALRCDPISGHVSLFWYQQALGQGPEFLTYFQNEAQLDKSGLPSDRFFAERPEGSVSTLKIQRTQQEDSAVYLCASSLRGYGYTFGSGTRLTVV.

This chain links TRBV10-3 with TRBJ1-5; D gene ambiguous. CDR1 ENHRY and CDR2 SYGVKD come from the germline V gene. The CDR3 spans 13 residues. The V gene lost 3 bases and the J gene lost 6 bases, with 9 bases spanning the gap. CDR3 sequence reads: CAISDSVGQPQHF. The CDR3 DNA reads as TGTGCCATCAGTGATAGTGTCGGTCAGCCCCAGCATTTT.

This sequence joins TRBV6-5 and TRBJ2-2; tentative D call: TRBD1 (6 bases). The V end was cut by 7 bases, the J end by 5 bases, with 11 bases between. Germline CDR1 MNHEY, CDR2 SVGAGI. This CDR3 comprises 13 residues. This CDR3 reads CASNQGSTGELFF. The DNA of the CDR3 is TGTGCCAGCAATCAGGGGAGTACCGGGGAGCTGTTTTTT.

V and J are TRBV4-3 and TRBJ1-2, with TRBD1 identical over 11 bases. V dropped 4 bases and J dropped 8; count of bases not matched to a gene: 12. This CDR3 comprises 16 residues. Germline V gene data show CDR1 as LGHNA and CDR2 as YSLEER. The CDR3 DNA follows: TGCGCCAGCAGCCGCCTCGGACAGGGGGCTTTAGAAGGCTACACCTTC. It codes for CASSRLGQGALEGYTF.

V gene TRBV24-1 combines with J gene TRBJ2-2; 7 bases fit TRBD1. J gave up 5 bases and V 6 bases, and 5 bases lay outside the gene matches. There are 14 residues in the CDR3. In germline, CDR1 is KGHDR, CDR2 SFDVKD. The CDR3: CATSRGQYTGELFF. The CDR3 DNA sequence: TGTGCCACCAGTAGGGGGCAATATACCGGGGAGCTGTTTTTT.